This TCR beta chain was documented in a study of blood T cell repertoires in COVID-19. Donors were grouped by their self-reported clinical history. Per the original methods: Researchers report that nucleated cell counts were estimated from reference gene primer amplification. Here immunoSEQ multiplex PCR was the method, and the copy in TCRdb shows in-frame clones only, minus some. For V, J and clone size, that table is used; D and trimming come from the DNA. The sample records 250,000 to 350,000 clones, around nine tenths being singletons. This clonotype originated in a woman aged 60-75 years in a cohort exposed to, infected with or recovered from COVID-19 (not recorded which). Sequencing input: PBMCs or T cells enriched from blood (not recorded which).

In DNA, the CDR3 is TGTGCCAGCAGCCCTCAAGAGACCCAGTACTTC. It translates to CASSPQETQYF. The rearrangement uses TRBV27 and TRBJ2-5; D remains unclear. The germline CDR1 and CDR2 sequences are MNHEY and SMNVEV (reference sequence). Trimming pared 6 bases from V and 2 bases from J, leaving 4 bases between. This CDR3 spans 11 amino acids.